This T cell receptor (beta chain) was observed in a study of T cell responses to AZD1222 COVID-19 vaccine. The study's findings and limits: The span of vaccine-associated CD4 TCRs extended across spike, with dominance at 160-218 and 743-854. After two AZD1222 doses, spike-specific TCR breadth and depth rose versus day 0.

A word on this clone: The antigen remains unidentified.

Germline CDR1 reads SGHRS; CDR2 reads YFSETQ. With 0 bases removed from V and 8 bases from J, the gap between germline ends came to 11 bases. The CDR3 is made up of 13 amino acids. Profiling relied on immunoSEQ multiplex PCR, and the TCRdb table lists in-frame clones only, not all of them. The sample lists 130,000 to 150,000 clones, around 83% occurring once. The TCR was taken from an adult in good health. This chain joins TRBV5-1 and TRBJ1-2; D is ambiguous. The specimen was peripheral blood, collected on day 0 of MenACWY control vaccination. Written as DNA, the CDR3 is TGCGCCAGCAGCTTGGAGGCCAATCGGGGCTACACCTTC. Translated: CASSLEANRGYTF.